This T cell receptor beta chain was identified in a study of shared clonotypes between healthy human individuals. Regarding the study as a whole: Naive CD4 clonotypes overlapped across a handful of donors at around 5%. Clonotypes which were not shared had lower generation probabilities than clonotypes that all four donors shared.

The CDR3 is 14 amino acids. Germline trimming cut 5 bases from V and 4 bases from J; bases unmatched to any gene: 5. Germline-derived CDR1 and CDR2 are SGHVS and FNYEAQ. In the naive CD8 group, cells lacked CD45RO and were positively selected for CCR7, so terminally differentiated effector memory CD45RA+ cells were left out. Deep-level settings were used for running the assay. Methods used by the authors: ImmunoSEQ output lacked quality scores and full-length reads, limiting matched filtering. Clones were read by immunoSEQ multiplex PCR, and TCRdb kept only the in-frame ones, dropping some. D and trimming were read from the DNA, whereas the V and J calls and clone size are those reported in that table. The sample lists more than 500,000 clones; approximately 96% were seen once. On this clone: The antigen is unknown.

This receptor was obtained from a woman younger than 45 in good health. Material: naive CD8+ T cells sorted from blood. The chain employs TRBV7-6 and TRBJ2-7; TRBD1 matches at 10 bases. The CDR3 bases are TGTGCCAGCAGCGCCGGGACAGGGGTTTACGAGCAGTACTTC. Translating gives CASSAGTGVYEQYF.